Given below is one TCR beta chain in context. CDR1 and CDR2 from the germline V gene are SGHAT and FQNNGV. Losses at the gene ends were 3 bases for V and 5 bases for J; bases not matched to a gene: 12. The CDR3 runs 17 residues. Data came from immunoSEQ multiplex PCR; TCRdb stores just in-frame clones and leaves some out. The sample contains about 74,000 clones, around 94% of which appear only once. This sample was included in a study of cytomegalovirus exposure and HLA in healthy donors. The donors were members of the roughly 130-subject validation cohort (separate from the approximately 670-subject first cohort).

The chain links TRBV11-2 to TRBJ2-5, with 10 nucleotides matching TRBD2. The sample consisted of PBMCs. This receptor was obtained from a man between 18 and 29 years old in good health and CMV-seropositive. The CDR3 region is CASSFVNSGRRWETQYF. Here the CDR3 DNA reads TGTGCCAGCAGCTTTGTTAATAGCGGGAGGAGGTGGGAGACCCAGTACTTC.